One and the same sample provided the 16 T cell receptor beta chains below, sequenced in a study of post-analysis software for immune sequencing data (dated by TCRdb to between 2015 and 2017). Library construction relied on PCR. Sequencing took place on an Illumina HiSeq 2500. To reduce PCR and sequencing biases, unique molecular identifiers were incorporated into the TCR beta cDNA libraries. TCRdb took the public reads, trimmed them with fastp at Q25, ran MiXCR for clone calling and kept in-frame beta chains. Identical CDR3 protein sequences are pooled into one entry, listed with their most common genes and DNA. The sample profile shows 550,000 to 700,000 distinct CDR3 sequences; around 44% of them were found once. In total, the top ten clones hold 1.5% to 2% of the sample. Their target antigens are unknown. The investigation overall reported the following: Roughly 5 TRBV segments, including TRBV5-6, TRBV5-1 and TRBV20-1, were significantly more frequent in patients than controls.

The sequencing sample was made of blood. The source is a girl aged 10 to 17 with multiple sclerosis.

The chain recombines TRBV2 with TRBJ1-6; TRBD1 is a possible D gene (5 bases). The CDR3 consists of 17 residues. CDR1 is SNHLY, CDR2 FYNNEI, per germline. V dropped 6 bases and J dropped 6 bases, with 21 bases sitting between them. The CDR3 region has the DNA TGTGCCAGCAGGGACCGAGGGACGGTCAATTCTAATTCACCCCTCCACTTT. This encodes CASRDRGTVNSNSPLHF.

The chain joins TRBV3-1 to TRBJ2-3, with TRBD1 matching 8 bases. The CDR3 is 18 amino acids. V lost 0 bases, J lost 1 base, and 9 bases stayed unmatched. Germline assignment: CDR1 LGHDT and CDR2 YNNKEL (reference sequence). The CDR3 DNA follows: TGTGCCAGCAGCCAAGACAGGGGGCGCCTCCGGCGCACAGATACGCAGTATTTT. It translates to CASSQDRGRLRRTDTQYF.

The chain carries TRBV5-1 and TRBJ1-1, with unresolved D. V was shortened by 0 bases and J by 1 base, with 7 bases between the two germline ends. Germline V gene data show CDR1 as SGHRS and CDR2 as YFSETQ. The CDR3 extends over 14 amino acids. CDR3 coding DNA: TGCGCCAGCAGCTTGGAGACACAGAACACTGAAGCTTTCTTT. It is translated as CASSLETQNTEAFF. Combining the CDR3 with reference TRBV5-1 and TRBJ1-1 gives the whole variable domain KAGVTQTPRYLIKTRGQQVTLSCSPISGHRSVSWYQQTPGQGLQFLFEYFSETQRNKGNFPGRFSGRQFSNSRSEMNVSTLELGDSALYLCASSLETQNTEAFFGQGTRLTVV.

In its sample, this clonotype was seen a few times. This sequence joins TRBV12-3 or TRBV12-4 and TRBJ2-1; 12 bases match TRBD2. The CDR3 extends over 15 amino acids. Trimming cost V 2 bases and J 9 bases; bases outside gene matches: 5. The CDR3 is CASSLLAGGQGEQFF. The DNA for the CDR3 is TGTGCCAGCAGTTTACTAGCGGGAGGGCAGGGTGAGCAGTTCTTC.

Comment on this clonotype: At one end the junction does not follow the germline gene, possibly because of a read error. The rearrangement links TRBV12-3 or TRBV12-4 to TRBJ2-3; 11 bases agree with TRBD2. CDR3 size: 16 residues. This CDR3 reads CASSLATSGNTDAQYF. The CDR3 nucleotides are TGTGCCAGCAGTTTAGCGACTAGCGGGAACACAGATGCGCAGTATTTT.

The CDR3 region has the DNA TGTGCCAGCAGCCCCCATACCGGGACTAGCGGGAGGGGAGACAATGAGCAGTACTTC. It encodes CASSPHTGTSGRGDNEQYF. The chain combines TRBV3-1 with TRBJ2-7, with TRBD2 matching 16 bases. Germline CDR1 LGHDT, CDR2 YNNKEL (reference sequence). V lost 4 bases and J lost 7; bases outside the gene matches: 16. This CDR3 region has 19 residues.

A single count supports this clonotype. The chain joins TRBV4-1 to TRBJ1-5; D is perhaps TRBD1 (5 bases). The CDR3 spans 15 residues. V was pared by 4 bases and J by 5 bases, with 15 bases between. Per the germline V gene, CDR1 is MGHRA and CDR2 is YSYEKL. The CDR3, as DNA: TGCGCCAGCAGCCGGGGACCGGGGGTCGATCAGCCCCAGCATTTT. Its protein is CASSRGPGVDQPQHF.

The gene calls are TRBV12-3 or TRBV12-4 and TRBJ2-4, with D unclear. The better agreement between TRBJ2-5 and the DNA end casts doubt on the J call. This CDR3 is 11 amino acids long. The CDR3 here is CASSLTQTQYF. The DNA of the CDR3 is TGTGCCAGCAGTTTGACTCAGACCCAGTACTTC.

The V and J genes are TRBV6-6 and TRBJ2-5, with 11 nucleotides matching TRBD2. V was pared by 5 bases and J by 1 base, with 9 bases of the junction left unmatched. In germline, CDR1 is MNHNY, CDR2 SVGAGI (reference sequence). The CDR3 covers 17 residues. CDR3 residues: CASSSLAGGSSQETQYF. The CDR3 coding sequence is TGTGCCAGCAGTAGCCTAGCGGGGGGCTCCTCCCAAGAGACCCAGTACTTC.

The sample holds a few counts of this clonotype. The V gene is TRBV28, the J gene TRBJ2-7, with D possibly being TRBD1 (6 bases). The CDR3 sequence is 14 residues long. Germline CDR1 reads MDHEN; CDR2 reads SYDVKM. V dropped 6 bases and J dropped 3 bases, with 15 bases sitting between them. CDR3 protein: CASRIKTGNYEQYF. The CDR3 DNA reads TGTGCCAGCAGGATAAAAACAGGGAACTACGAGCAGTACTTC.

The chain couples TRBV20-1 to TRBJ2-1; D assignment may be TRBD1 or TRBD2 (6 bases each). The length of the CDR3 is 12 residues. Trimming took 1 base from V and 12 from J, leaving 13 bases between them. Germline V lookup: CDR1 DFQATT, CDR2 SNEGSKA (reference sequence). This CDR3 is CSARVGGGRQFF. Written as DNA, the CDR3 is TGCAGTGCTAGAGTCGGGGGCGGACGGCAGTTCTTC.

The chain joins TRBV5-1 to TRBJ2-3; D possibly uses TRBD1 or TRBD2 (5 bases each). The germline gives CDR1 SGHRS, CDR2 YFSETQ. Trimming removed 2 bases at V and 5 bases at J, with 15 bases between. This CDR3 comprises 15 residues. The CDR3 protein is CASSFIGGGKDTQYF. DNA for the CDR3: TGCGCCAGCAGCTTCATCGGTGGGGGTAAAGATACGCAGTATTTT.

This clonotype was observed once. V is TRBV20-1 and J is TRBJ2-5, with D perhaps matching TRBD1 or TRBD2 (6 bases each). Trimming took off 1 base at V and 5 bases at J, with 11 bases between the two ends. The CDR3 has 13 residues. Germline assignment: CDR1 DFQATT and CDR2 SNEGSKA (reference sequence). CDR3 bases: TGCAGTGCTAGAGGAGGGGGGCGTGAGACCCAGTACTTC. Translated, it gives CSARGGGRETQYF.

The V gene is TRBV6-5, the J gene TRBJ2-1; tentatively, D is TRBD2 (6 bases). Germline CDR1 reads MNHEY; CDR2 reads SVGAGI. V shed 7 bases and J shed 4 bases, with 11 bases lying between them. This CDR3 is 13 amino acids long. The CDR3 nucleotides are TGTGCCAGCACCAGCGGGCCTTACAATGAGCAGTTCTTC. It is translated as CASTSGPYNEQFF.

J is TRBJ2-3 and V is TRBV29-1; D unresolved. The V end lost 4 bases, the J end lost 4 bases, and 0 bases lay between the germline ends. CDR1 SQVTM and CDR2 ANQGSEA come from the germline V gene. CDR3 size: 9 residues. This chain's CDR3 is CSVADTQYF. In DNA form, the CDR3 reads TGCAGCGTTGCAGATACGCAGTATTTT.

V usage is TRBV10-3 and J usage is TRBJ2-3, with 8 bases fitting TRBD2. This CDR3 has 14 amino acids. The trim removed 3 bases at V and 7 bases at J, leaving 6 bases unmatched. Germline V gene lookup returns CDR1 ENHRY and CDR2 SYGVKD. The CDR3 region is CAISEAGVDNTQYF. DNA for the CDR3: TGTGCCATCAGTGAAGCGGGGGTAGATAATACGCAGTATTTT.